This TCR beta chain was sequenced for a study of beta chain features in type 1 diabetes. Germline values: CDR1 KGHSH, CDR2 LQKENI. The CDR3 is made up of 16 amino acids. V lost 5 bases to trimming and J lost 1 base; unmatched junction nucleotides: 9. Every isolated RNA sample was fully reverse transcribed, so sequencing captured expressed TCRB transcripts. The protocol was immunoSEQ multiplex PCR, while the TCRdb copy is restricted to in-frame clones and leaves out a portion. The table lists about 160,000 clones, 7% to 10% of them singletons. This clone was detected only a few times. The chain uses TRBV18 and TRBJ2-7; TRBD1 matches at 9 bases. The TCR comes from a woman aged 18-30 years in good health. The specimen was central memory CD4+ T cells from blood. CDR3 residues: CASSGGTGLSSYEQYF. The CDR3 nucleotides read TGTGCCAGCTCAGGGGGGACAGGGCTTTCGTCCTACGAGCAGTACTTC.